The present entry profiles one T cell receptor beta chain with its context. Since the CDR3 does not end with the conserved phenylalanine or tryptophan, this likely comes from a read error. The sample is drawn from a study of sequential checkpoint blockade in melanoma. Looking at the study overall: First-line arms were nivolumab then ipilimumab, or the reverse, randomized 1:1. Maintenance nivolumab came after either treatment sequence.

This CDR3 has 15 amino acids. V was shortened by 4 bases and J by 3 bases, with 16 bases between the two germline ends. Germline assignment: CDR1 SGHDN and CDR2 FVKESK. Profiled with immunoSEQ multiplex PCR; TCRdb holds only in-frame clones, not every one. The sample yields over 5,000 clones, 70% to 90% seen once. As for treatment: randomized to nivolumab then ipilimumab (arm A) or the reverse (arm B). DNA-damaging chemotherapy had not been given to any patient beforehand. PBMC sorting kept live CD3+CD8+ cells without CD19 or CD56. This TCR was recovered from a human donor with melanoma. The sample in question was CD8+ T cells sorted from blood (inferred from file names), obtained from a patient given nivolumab and ipilimumab in sequence. The genes are TRBV14 and TRBJ2-7; TRBD1 is a possible D gene (6 bases). Here the CDR3 reads CASSRQGTRGYEQYL. CDR3 nucleotides: TGTGCCAGCAGCCGGCAGGGGACAAGAGGCTACGAGCAGTACCTC.